This entry concerns a single T cell receptor (beta chain). Its antigen is not known. Reverse transcription of extracted RNA yielded cDNA, which provided the sequencing template. The assay was immunoSEQ multiplex PCR, and TCRdb's table has in-frame clones only and misses some. The sample holds fewer than 20,000 clones, about 70% seen once. The sample originates from a study of CD8+ T cells in alopecia areata. Study-wide results and limits: Relative to normal scalp, lesional scalp, especially alopecia totalis/universalis, showed higher clonality.

Lesional scalp punch biopsies and peripheral blood were collected from alopecia areata patients. The germline V gene has CDR1 SGHDT and CDR2 YYEEEE. The CDR3 loop spans 14 amino acids. V shed 2 bases and J shed 1 base, with 6 bases lying between them. Sequencing used skin, obtained at week 0. The chain has TRBV5-6 and TRBJ1-4; no firm D call. This TCR was sampled from a human donor with alopecia areata. CDR3 region: CASSFKGTNEKLFF. DNA of the CDR3: TGTGCCAGCAGCTTCAAGGGAACTAATGAAAAACTGTTTTTT. The full variable domain, its missing parts supplied by reference TRBV5-6 and TRBJ1-4, is DAGVTQSPTHLIKTRGQQVTLRCSPKSGHDTVSWYQQALGQGPQFIFQYYEEEERQRGNFPDRFSGHQFPNYSSELNVNALLLGDSALYLCASSFKGTNEKLFFGSGTQLSVL.